These 28 T cell receptor beta chains were all obtained from the same sample, sequenced in a study of blood T cell repertoires in COVID-19 (dated by TCRdb to between 2020 and 2021). The method was the immunoSEQ multiplex PCR assay. The immuneACCESS repertoire file appears here via TCRdb, limited to in-frame rearrangements. These files lack a portion of the clones; in checked studies, under half of the deficit traces to unresolved V genes, and the cause of the others is not known. The sample table contains 340,000 or so clones; only one count was recorded for 80% to 90% of them. About 4% of the sample comes from the top ten. Input material: PBMCs or T cells enriched from blood (not recorded which). The receptors shown here come from a woman in her thirties or forties with acute COVID-19.

The rearrangement joins TRBV10-2 to TRBJ2-2; 7 nucleotides align to TRBD1. Unmatched junction bases numbered 7, after V lost 6 bases and J lost 0 bases. CDR1 is WSHSY and CDR2 is SAAADI in the germline V gene. This CDR3 comprises 16 residues. The DNA of the CDR3 is TGCGCCAGCAGGGGGTCCGGGACAGCGAACACCGGGGAGCTGTTTTTT. It encodes CASRGSGTANTGELFF.

This clone is a singleton in its sample. The CDR3 DNA follows: TGTGCCAGCAGCTTAGGCGGTCGGGGGGGGAGGCCTGAAGGGTACGAGCAGTACTTC. This encodes CASSLGGRGGRPEGYEQYF. This sequence joins TRBV11-2 and TRBJ2-7; the match to TRBD2 covers 8 bases. Germline assignment: CDR1 SGHAT and CDR2 FQNNGV. The CDR3 has 19 residues. The V gene end was trimmed by 1 base and the J gene end by 4 bases; junction bases not matched to a gene: 18. Together with reference TRBV11-2 and TRBJ2-7, the CDR3 gives the full variable domain: EAGVAQSPRYKIIEKRQSVAFWCNPISGHATLYWYQQILGQGPKLLIQFQNNGVVDDSQLPKDRFSAERLKGVDSTLKIQPAKLEDSAVYLCASSLGGRGGRPEGYEQYFGPGTRLTVT.

The genes are TRBV6-5 and TRBJ2-5, with D maybe TRBD1 (6 bases). CDR1 is MNHEY and CDR2 is SVGAGI in the germline V gene. The CDR3 is made up of 15 amino acids. With 5 bases removed from V and 5 bases from J, the gap between germline ends came to 18 bases. The chain's CDR3 is CASSIPQGSPETQYF. DNA for the CDR3: TGTGCCAGCAGTATACCCCAGGGGTCCCCGGAGACCCAGTACTTC.

The chain couples TRBV3-1 (or the pseudogene TRBV3-2) to TRBJ1-4, with D hard to call. The V end lost 7 bases, the J end lost 3 bases, and 3 bases lay between the germline ends. Germline V CDR1 and CDR2: LGHDT, YNNKEL (reference sequence). CDR3 length: 11 amino acids. CDR3 in amino acids: CASTANEKLFF. CDR3 sequence (DNA): TGTGCCAGCACCGCTAATGAAAAACTGTTTTTT.

The chain joins TRBV7-8 to TRBJ2-3; TRBD1 matches 7 bases. CDR1 and CDR2 (germline): SGHVS, FQNEAQ. CDR3 length: 14 residues. V was clipped by 5 bases and J by 5 bases; unmatched bases: 7. This CDR3 reads CASSGGQNRDTQYF. For the CDR3, the DNA is TGTGCCAGCAGCGGGGGACAGAACAGAGATACGCAGTATTTT.

This clone was observed a handful of times. V usage is TRBV5-1 and J usage is TRBJ1-2; no reliable D call. There are 15 residues in the CDR3. The ends were cut back, 5 bases at V and 4 bases at J, with 18 bases in the middle. Germline V gene lookup returns CDR1 SGHRS and CDR2 YFSETQ. CDR3 in DNA: TGCGCCAGCAGGCTCCTATTGGAGGGAGCCTATGGCTACACCTTC. It yields the protein CASRLLLEGAYGYTF.

The chain recombines TRBV28 with TRBJ1-1; D gene uncertain. Per the germline V gene, CDR1 is MDHEN and CDR2 is SYDVKM. V shed 2 bases and J shed 11 bases, with 15 bases lying between them. The CDR3 is 13 amino acids. The DNA of the CDR3 is TGTGCCAGCAGTTTAAACGCTAGGCAAACGGCTTTCTTT. Amino acid sequence: CASSLNARQTAFF.

V gene TRBV7-8 combines with J gene TRBJ2-1; the D gene is possibly TRBD1 (5 bases). Germline V gene lookup returns CDR1 SGHVS and CDR2 FQNEAQ. V lost 1 base and J 5 bases, leaving 15 bases between the germline ends. This CDR3 spans 16 amino acids. The chain's CDR3 is CASSLDQGLPHNEQFF. The CDR3 DNA is TGTGCCAGCAGCTTAGATCAGGGATTACCGCACAATGAGCAGTTCTTC.

The chain joins TRBV19 to TRBJ2-1; maybe TRBD1 (5 bases). There are 14 residues in the CDR3. V was trimmed by 4 bases and J by 5 bases, leaving 12 bases between them. The V gene's germline CDR1 is LNHDA and CDR2 SQIVND (reference sequence). The CDR3 DNA reads as TGTGCCAGTAGTACCAGGGTTTACGACAATGAGCAGTTCTTC. Its translation: CASSTRVYDNEQFF.

The genes are TRBV7-6 and TRBJ1-2; possible D gene TRBD1, 5 bases. Germline V gene sequence: CDR1 SGHVS, CDR2 FNYEAQ. This CDR3 has 15 amino acids. Trimming shortened V by 4 bases and J by 5 bases, and 17 bases separated the two germline ends. Here the CDR3 reads CASSSTDTIDYGYTF. The CDR3 DNA reads as TGTGCCAGCAGCTCAACGGACACAATCGATTATGGCTACACCTTC.

This chain joins TRBV5-1 and TRBJ2-5, with TRBD2 matching over 7 bases. The J segment lost 4 bases and the V segment lost 3 bases, leaving 6 bases of the junction unmatched. This CDR3 contains 14 residues. The germline V gene has CDR1 SGHRS and CDR2 YFSETQ. The CDR3 DNA reads as TGCGCCAGCAGCTCCCAGACTAGCCGAGAGACCCAGTACTTC. Translating it yields CASSSQTSRETQYF. Variable domain in full (rest from reference TRBV5-1 and TRBJ2-5): KAGVTQTPRYLIKTRGQQVTLSCSPISGHRSVSWYQQTPGQGLQFLFEYFSETQRNKGNFPGRFSGRQFSNSRSEMNVSTLELGDSALYLCASSSQTSRETQYFGPGTRLLVL.

The rearrangement joins TRBV10-3 to TRBJ2-2; 7 bases are a match to TRBD2. The CDR3 runs 16 residues. V lost 0 bases to trimming and J lost 0 bases; unmatched junction nucleotides: 1. Germline CDR1 ENHRY, CDR2 SYGVKD. The CDR3 DNA follows: TGTGCCATCAGTGAGTCACGGGGGGCGAACACCGGGGAGCTGTTTTTT. As protein: CAISESRGANTGELFF.

This chain joins TRBV7-8 and TRBJ2-1, with 11 bases lining up with TRBD2. Unmatched junction bases numbered 15, after V lost 6 bases and J lost 8 bases. The CDR3 has 17 amino acids. Germline CDR1 SGHVS, CDR2 FQNEAQ. In DNA form, the CDR3 reads TGTGCCAGCAGTTATCCCCGGCTAGCGGGGGGAGGGGATGAGCAGTTCTTC. Encoded protein: CASSYPRLAGGGDEQFF. Full variable domain (remainder filled in from reference TRBV7-8 and TRBJ2-1): GAGVSQSPRYKVAKRGQDVALRCDPISGHVSLFWYQQALGQGPEFLTYFQNEAQLDKSGLPSDRFFAERPEGSVSTLKIQRTQQEDSAVYLCASSYPRLAGGGDEQFFGPGTRLTVL.

V is TRBV7-2 and J is TRBJ2-7; TRBD1 matches 7 bases. V gave up 4 bases and J gave up 4 bases; unmatched junction bases: 10. Germline loops: CDR1 SGHTA, CDR2 FQGNSA. The CDR3 runs to 15 residues. The DNA for the CDR3 is TGTGCCAGCAGCTCCACAGGGGCCCTGGGGTACGAGCAGTACTTC. This codes for CASSSTGALGYEQYF.

The J gene is TRBJ1-1, the V gene TRBV3-1 (or the pseudogene TRBV3-2); TRBD1 aligns across 10 bases. Germline CDR1 is LGHDT and CDR2 is YNNKEL (reference sequence). The ends lost 5 bases at V and 11 bases at J; junction bases unmatched: 5. The length of the CDR3 is 12 residues. The CDR3 reads CASSWDRGSAFF. The CDR3 coding sequence is TGTGCCAGCAGCTGGGACAGGGGCTCTGCTTTCTTT.

The gene calls are TRBV4-3 and TRBJ2-7; a possible D gene is TRBD2 (5 bases). Germline lookup yields CDR1 LGHNA and CDR2 YSLEER. V gave up 4 bases and J gave up 6 bases, with 22 bases separating them. The CDR3 is 16 amino acids. The CDR3 nucleotides are TGCGCCAGCAGCCCGACTATATATCCCTCCCCTACCGAGCAGTACTTC. Its protein product is CASSPTIYPSPTEQYF.

The V call is TRBV28, the J call TRBJ2-3, with no clear D. Trimming left V 7 bases short and J 4 bases short, with 15 bases between. This CDR3 comprises 14 residues. Germline lookup yields CDR1 MDHEN and CDR2 SYDVKM. In nucleotides, the CDR3 is TGTGCCAGCACCCCGTTAGGCGGTTCAGATACGCAGTATTTT. Its translation: CASTPLGGSDTQYF.

This chain connects TRBV6-2 or TRBV6-3 to TRBJ1-2, with 9 bases identical to TRBD1. V was pared by 0 bases and J by 8 bases, with 10 bases of the junction left unmatched. The CDR3 contains 16 residues. CDR1 is MNHEY and CDR2 is SVGEGT in the germline V gene. The CDR3 nucleotides read TGTGCCAGCAGTTACTCTCCGGGACAGGGTATTTACGGCTACACCTTC. Residues: CASSYSPGQGIYGYTF.

The chain employs TRBV7-9 and TRBJ2-7; weak D call: TRBD2 (5 bases). This CDR3 comprises 14 residues. CDR1 and CDR2 (germline): SEHNR, FQNEAQ (reference sequence). V was cut by 6 bases and J by 0 bases, with 12 bases left in between. The CDR3 reads CASRRGSSSYEQYF. CDR3 DNA sequence: TGTGCCAGCAGGAGAGGGTCGAGCTCCTACGAGCAGTACTTC.

The genes are TRBV2 and TRBJ2-1, with TRBD1 identical over 7 bases. Trimming took 6 bases from V and 0 from J; bases not matched to a gene: 5. The CDR3 has 15 amino acids. Looked up from germline, CDR1 is SNHLY and CDR2 is FYNNEI. This CDR3 reads CASRSWTGSYNEQFF. In DNA form, the CDR3 reads TGTGCCAGCAGAAGTTGGACAGGCTCCTACAATGAGCAGTTCTTC.

The gene calls are TRBV12-3 or TRBV12-4 and TRBJ1-1; 11 nucleotides agree with TRBD1. The CDR3 runs 12 residues. V shed 6 bases and J 10 bases; nucleotides not matched to a gene: 4. CDR3 amino acids: CASSRTGGVAFF. For the CDR3, the DNA is TGTGCCAGCAGCCGGACAGGGGGCGTAGCTTTCTTT.

The V gene is TRBV11-1, the J gene TRBJ1-1; D is unclear. V lost 3 bases and J lost 9, with 20 bases in between. CDR1 is SGHAT and CDR2 is FQDESV in the germline V gene (reference sequence). The CDR3 runs 15 residues. CDR3 sequence: CASSLSVNARTKAFF. The DNA of the CDR3 is TGTGCCAGCAGCTTGAGTGTTAATGCCAGGACTAAAGCTTTCTTT.

This chain connects TRBV7-7 to TRBJ2-7, with 7 nucleotides matching TRBD1. The germline gives CDR1 SSHAT, CDR2 FNYEAQ (reference sequence). The CDR3 runs 13 residues. The CDR3 DNA sequence: TGTGCTAGCCCCGTGACAGGGTACGACGAGCAGTACTTC. It specifies CASPVTGYDEQYF.

The chain carries TRBV4-3 and TRBJ2-2; 7 nucleotides align to TRBD1. Losses at the gene ends were 0 bases for V and 1 base for J; bases not matched to a gene: 17. Germline V gene data show CDR1 as LGHNA and CDR2 as YSLEER. The CDR3 totals 21 residues. The CDR3 loop is CASSQDTIKGTETWNTGELFF. CDR3 nucleotide sequence: TGCGCCAGCAGCCAAGACACCATAAAAGGGACAGAAACATGGAACACCGGGGAGCTGTTTTTT.

The table lists this clone with a few counts. This sequence joins TRBV7-2 and TRBJ2-1; TRBD1 aligns across 8 bases. The trim removed 4 bases at V and 12 bases at J, leaving 14 bases unmatched. From germline, CDR1 is SGHTA and CDR2 FQGNSA. This CDR3 spans 15 amino acids. CDR3 amino acids: CASSSRQGRSSAQFF. CDR3 DNA sequence: TGTGCCAGCAGCTCTAGACAGGGGAGATCTTCAGCGCAGTTCTTC.

The chain employs TRBV6-2 or TRBV6-3 and TRBJ2-1; the D gene is possibly TRBD2 (6 bases). V was shortened by 6 bases and J by 8 bases, with 17 bases between the two germline ends. The CDR3 has 14 residues. Germline CDR1 is MNHEY and CDR2 is SVGEGT. CDR3 amino acids: CASRPGGNTDEQFF. In DNA, the CDR3 is TGTGCCAGCAGACCTGGGGGGAATACGGATGAGCAGTTCTTC.

The chain recombines TRBV7-3 with TRBJ2-1, with a possible D match to TRBD2 (5 bases). V gave up 8 bases and J gave up 4 bases, with 18 bases separating them. The CDR3 spans 15 residues. Per the germline V gene, CDR1 is SGHTA and CDR2 is FQGTGA. DNA for the CDR3: TGTGCCAGCGCCTTGGGCGGAGGACGTTACAATGAGCAGTTCTTC. As protein: CASALGGGRYNEQFF.

The genes are TRBV4-1 and TRBJ1-2, with a tentative D call TRBD1 (5 bases). V lost 0 bases and J lost 4, with 12 bases in between. CDR1 and CDR2 from the germline V gene are MGHRA and YSYEKL. The CDR3 totals 15 residues. CDR3 coding DNA: TGCGCCAGCAGCCAAGATCCCTCGACAGTCTATGGCTACACCTTC. Protein: CASSQDPSTVYGYTF.